This T cell receptor beta chain was sequenced in a study of blood T cell repertoires in COVID-19. The method was immunoSEQ multiplex PCR; TCRdb's version includes in-frame clones alone and lacks a portion of them. The data show around 230,000 clones, about 90% seen once. This CDR3 is built from 14 residues. Trimming took 1 base from V and 5 from J, leaving 9 bases between them. Per germline, CDR1 SGDLS and CDR2 YYNGEE. The TCR comes from a man in his fifties or sixties who had recovered from COVID-19. What was sequenced was peripheral blood. This chain links TRBV9 with TRBJ2-2, with D perhaps TRBD2 (7 bases). The CDR3 sequence: CASSVRGGTGELFF. Written as DNA, the CDR3 is TGTGCCAGCAGCGTAAGGGGGGGAACCGGGGAGCTGTTTTTT.